The 24 T cell receptor beta chains in this list originate from one sample, sequenced in a study of blood T cell repertoires in COVID-19 (dated by TCRdb to 2020 to 2022). Library method: the immunoSEQ multiplex PCR assay. In its TCRdb copy, this immuneACCESS table keeps in-frame sequences only and misses some clones. Where compared with another copy, unresolved V genes explain less than half of these, and the others have no known cause. Counted in this sample were about 250,000 clones; around 85% of them appeared once. Together, the top ten hold about 9% of the sample. Sequencing used peripheral blood. These receptor sequences come from an older man with acute or convalescent COVID-19.

CDR3 nucleotide sequence: TGTGCCAGCAGTGAAACTGTGGGCAGCTCCTACGAGCAGTACTTC. Its translation is CASSETVGSSYEQYF. The chain carries TRBV6-1 and TRBJ2-7; D gene unclear. There are 15 residues in the CDR3. Trimming left V 2 bases short and J 0 bases short, with 11 bases between. The germline V gene encodes CDR1 MNHNS and CDR2 SASEGT.

CDR3 amino acids: CASSQQGAKTDTQYF. CDR3 sequence (DNA): TGCGCCAGCAGCCAACAGGGGGCGAAGACAGATACGCAGTATTTT. V is TRBV4-1 and J is TRBJ2-3; 8 bases are shared with TRBD1. The CDR3 loop spans 15 amino acids. Germline V gene data show CDR1 as MGHRA and CDR2 as YSYEKL. The V segment lost 2 bases and the J segment 3 bases; nucleotides outside the gene matches: 4.

The chain has TRBV5-1 and TRBJ2-1; 9 nucleotides line up with TRBD2. Germline V lookup: CDR1 SGHRS, CDR2 YFSETQ. CDR3 length: 17 amino acids. The trim removed 4 bases at V and 5 bases at J, leaving 13 bases unmatched. The CDR3 DNA reads as TGCGCCAGCAGCACCAAAACCCCGGGACTAGCCGACAATGAGCAGTTCTTC. This codes for CASSTKTPGLADNEQFF.

The chain links TRBV2 to TRBJ1-1; D perhaps matches TRBD1 (5 bases). Trimming took 2 bases from V and 1 from J, leaving 8 bases between them. CDR1 and CDR2 from the germline V gene are SNHLY and FYNNEI. The CDR3 length is 14 residues. The DNA for the CDR3 is TGTGCCAGCAGTGAACGGCAGGGGAACACTGAAGCTTTCTTT. This gives the protein CASSERQGNTEAFF.

The count of this clone is one. The V and J genes are TRBV24-1 and TRBJ2-3; D might be TRBD1 (6 bases). Deletions cut 3 bases from V and 8 bases from J, with 17 bases between. The CDR3 runs to 15 residues. The germline gives CDR1 KGHDR, CDR2 SFDVKD. DNA for the CDR3: TGTGCCACCAGTGATCCAGGGGCCAGTTCTCGTACGCAGTATTTT. This codes for CATSDPGASSRTQYF.

The chain joins TRBV14 to TRBJ2-3; 8 nucleotides match TRBD1. From germline, CDR1 is SGHDN and CDR2 FVKESK. Trimming cost V 4 bases and J 4 bases; bases outside gene matches: 10. This CDR3 is 16 amino acids long. CDR3 in DNA: TGTGCCAGCAGCCTTCTCCCCGGACAGGGAGCAGATACGCAGTATTTT. Its translation is CASSLLPGQGADTQYF.

This chain links TRBV4-1 with TRBJ1-5; D is uncertain. CDR1 is MGHRA and CDR2 is YSYEKL in the germline V gene. The CDR3 sequence is 14 residues long. V lost 1 base to trimming and J lost 4 bases, with 8 bases between them. The CDR3 spells CASSQGSQNQPQHF. The CDR3 region has the DNA TGCGCCAGCAGCCAAGGATCTCAGAATCAGCCCCAGCATTTT.

The V call is TRBV28, the J call TRBJ1-4, with no clear D. V lost 3 bases and J 2 bases, leaving 13 bases between the germline ends. The CDR3 sequence is 16 residues long. Germline lookup yields CDR1 MDHEN and CDR2 SYDVKM. The CDR3 spells CASSFLTVWTNEKLFF. The CDR3 nucleotides are TGTGCCAGCAGTTTTCTCACAGTGTGGACTAATGAAAAACTGTTTTTT.

This clone showed up just once. The rearrangement uses TRBV3-1 (or the pseudogene TRBV3-2) and TRBJ2-5, with 7 positions matching TRBD1. Germline loops: CDR1 LGHDT, CDR2 YNNKEL (reference sequence). Unmatched junction bases numbered 6, after V lost 2 bases and J lost 3 bases. The CDR3 consists of 15 residues. As DNA, the CDR3 is TGTGCCAGCAGCCAACAATCGACAGGGAAAGAGACCCAGTACTTC. Translated: CASSQQSTGKETQYF.

The chain links TRBV28 to TRBJ1-2, with 8 bases fitting TRBD1. J gave up 4 bases and V 6 bases, and 10 bases lay outside the gene matches. Germline CDR1 is MDHEN and CDR2 is SYDVKM. The CDR3 is 15 amino acids. The CDR3 DNA is TGTGCCAGCAGCAGAGTGGGACAGGTCTTCTATGGCTACACCTTC. Translation: CASSRVGQVFYGYTF.

This chain's CDR3 is CASSSEGRGQETQYF. The CDR3 DNA reads as TGTGCCAGCAGCTCGGAGGGGCGGGGTCAAGAGACCCAGTACTTC. The gene calls are TRBV7-2 and TRBJ2-5, with D possibly TRBD2 on 6 matching bases. Germline lookup yields CDR1 SGHTA and CDR2 FQGNSA. The CDR3 runs to 15 residues. The V gene lost 4 bases and the J gene lost 2 bases, with 14 bases spanning the gap.

The chain carries TRBV14 and TRBJ1-6; no firm D call. CDR1 is SGHDN, CDR2 FVKESK, per germline. The CDR3 consists of 13 residues. V lost 4 bases and J 12 bases, leaving 13 bases between the germline ends. The DNA of the CDR3 is TGTGCCAGCAGCCCCACTGCCCAAGAACCCCTCCACTTT. Its protein product is CASSPTAQEPLHF.

This clone was recorded many times. The V gene is TRBV6-2 or TRBV6-3, the J gene TRBJ2-2; D is uncertain. This CDR3 contains 16 residues. The germline V gene has CDR1 MNHEY and CDR2 SVGEGT. With 0 bases removed from V and 2 bases from J, the gap between germline ends came to 10 bases. CDR3 residues: CASSYSAQFNTGELFF. Here the CDR3 DNA reads TGTGCCAGCAGTTACTCCGCACAGTTTAACACCGGGGAGCTGTTTTTT.

This clone was observed a single time. This sequence joins TRBV11-2 and TRBJ2-4; 7 bases map to TRBD2. Germline trimming cut 3 bases from V and 1 base from J; bases unmatched to any gene: 6. Germline CDR1 reads SGHAT; CDR2 reads FQNNGV. CDR3 length: 16 residues. Here the CDR3 DNA reads TGTGCCAGCAGCTTTGACCCCGGGGGGGCCAAAAACATTCAGTACTTC. Encoded protein: CASSFDPGGAKNIQYF.

The count of this clone is one. The genes are TRBV7-6 and TRBJ2-1, with 10 bases matching TRBD2. V lost 4 bases to trimming and J lost 3 bases; unmatched junction nucleotides: 6. CDR1 and CDR2 (germline): SGHVS, FNYEAQ. The CDR3 loop spans 16 amino acids. In DNA, the CDR3 is TGTGCCAGCAGCTCGCTAGCGGGAGCTAGCTACAATGAGCAGTTCTTC. Its protein is CASSSLAGASYNEQFF.

Written as DNA, the CDR3 is TGTGCCAGTAGTATAAGGACAGGGGATAGCGGAGAGACCCAGTACTTC. It encodes CASSIRTGDSGETQYF. The genes are TRBV19 and TRBJ2-5; 9 bases match TRBD1. Germline V gene lookup returns CDR1 LNHDA and CDR2 SQIVND (reference sequence). The CDR3 spans 16 residues. V lost 2 bases, J lost 4 bases, and 8 bases stayed unmatched.

The sample holds a few counts of this clone. The rearrangement joins TRBV2 to TRBJ2-2; D may be TRBD1 (6 bases). This CDR3 has 19 amino acids. The germline CDR1 and CDR2 sequences are SNHLY and FYNNEI. V lost 0 bases, J lost 0 bases, and 17 bases lay in between. CDR3 sequence: CASSEALQGRAANTGELFF. CDR3 nucleotides: TGTGCCAGCAGTGAAGCGCTTCAGGGGCGAGCCGCGAACACCGGGGAGCTGTTTTTT.

This clone was seen only once. The chain has TRBV24-1 and TRBJ2-7; 8 bases are shared with TRBD1. The V segment lost 6 bases and the J segment 0 bases; nucleotides outside the gene matches: 9. The germline CDR1 and CDR2 sequences are KGHDR and SFDVKD. This CDR3 comprises 16 residues. CDR3 nucleotides: TGTGCCACCAGTTCCTCCGCTGGACAGGGCTCCTACGAGCAGTACTTC. Residues: CATSSSAGQGSYEQYF.

The chain couples TRBV28 to TRBJ1-4; no clear D gene. CDR1 is MDHEN, CDR2 SYDVKM, per germline. Deletions cut 4 bases from V and 11 bases from J, with 11 bases between. There are 12 residues in the CDR3. CDR3 coding DNA: TGTGCCAGCAGTTCCGACATTGGGAAACTGTTTTTT. Its protein product is CASSSDIGKLFF.

The rearrangement joins TRBV15 to TRBJ2-4, with D uncertain. Trimming pared 3 bases from V and 0 bases from J, leaving 6 bases between. This CDR3 is 14 amino acids long. Germline CDR1 is LNHNV and CDR2 is YYDKDF (reference sequence). DNA of the CDR3: TGTGCCACCAGCAGTTCCTTAGCCAAAAACATTCAGTACTTC. Amino acid sequence: CATSSSLAKNIQYF.

This clone has at least ten counts. The V call is TRBV19, the J call TRBJ1-1; 7 nucleotides align to TRBD1. This CDR3 is 16 amino acids long. The germline CDR1 and CDR2 sequences are LNHDA and SQIVND (reference sequence). Trimming took 7 bases from V and 4 from J; bases not matched to a gene: 15. CDR3 in DNA: TGTGCCAGTATCCAGCGCGCAGGGGGGCCCTTCACTGAAGCTTTCTTT. Protein: CASIQRAGGPFTEAFF.

J is TRBJ1-6 and V is TRBV27; D remains ambiguous. Trimming pared 5 bases from V and 5 bases from J, leaving 7 bases between. The CDR3 has 13 residues. Germline loops: CDR1 MNHEY, CDR2 SMNVEV (reference sequence). CDR3 sequence reads: CASSQVDNSPLHF. The CDR3 nucleotides are TGTGCCAGCAGTCAGGTGGATAATTCACCCCTCCACTTT.

The V and J genes are TRBV6-5 and TRBJ2-2; possibly TRBD1 for D (6 bases). Per germline, CDR1 MNHEY and CDR2 SVGAGI. The CDR3 loop spans 13 amino acids. Trimming cost V 6 bases and J 7 bases, with 12 bases left between them. The CDR3 DNA follows: TGTGCCAGCAGACTTGGACAGTTCGGGGAGCTGTTTTTT. Translation: CASRLGQFGELFF.

The gene calls are TRBV29-1 and TRBJ2-7; perhaps TRBD2 as D (5 bases). This CDR3 is built from 14 residues. Trimming stripped 6 bases from V and 5 bases from J, with 20 bases between. CDR1 is SQVTM, CDR2 ANQGSEA, per germline. The chain's CDR3 is CSVSGPIEGNEQYF. The CDR3 nucleotides are TGCAGCGTGTCCGGGCCCATAGAGGGAAACGAGCAGTACTTC.